A few counts support the clone carrying this T cell receptor (beta chain). The source of the sample is a study of T-cell memory formation after mild COVID-19. The germline V and J ends were trimmed by 2 bases and 3 bases, with 14 bases remaining between them. CDR1 and CDR2 (germline): DFQATT, SNEGSKA (reference sequence). This CDR3 is built from 14 residues. TCRdb reprocessed the 5' RACE reads with MiXCR, giving one entry per CDR3 protein. Seen here are 380,000 or so distinct CDR3 sequences, around 15% observed once, and the top ten hold 20% to 25%. The TCR comes from a man younger than 35 who had mild COVID-19 (a few samples of this study predate the infection). Cell type and time point are not known. The material sequenced was PBMCs or a T cell subset sorted from them (not recorded which). The genes are TRBV20-1 and TRBJ2-7, with D tentatively TRBD1 (6 bases). In DNA form, the CDR3 reads TGCAGTGCTAGACCCCACACAGGGAGCTACGAGCAGTACGTC. As protein: CSARPHTGSYEQYV.